Shown below are 6 T cell receptor beta chains from a single sample sequenced in a study of T cell responses to AZD1222 COVID-19 vaccine. Generated by immunoSEQ multiplex PCR, the TCRdb table keeps only in-frame clones and is missing some. The data contain around 130,000 clones, 94% of them singletons. The material was peripheral blood, obtained on day 0 of AZD1222 vaccination. These receptors all come from an adult in good health.

The chain has TRBV19 and TRBJ1-5, with a weak D call TRBD1 (5 bases). The CDR3 contains 14 residues. The V gene's germline CDR1 is LNHDA and CDR2 SQIVND (reference sequence). Trimming pared 5 bases from V and 3 bases from J, leaving 11 bases between. CDR3 residues: CASSLGRNNQPQHF. Written as DNA, the CDR3 is TGTGCCAGTAGTTTGGGACGGAACAATCAGCCCCAGCATTTT.

The V call is TRBV18, the J call TRBJ2-3; D possibly corresponds to TRBD2 (6 bases). Germline V gives CDR1 KGHSH, CDR2 LQKENI. This CDR3 spans 17 amino acids. Trimming took off 0 bases at V and 4 bases at J, with 17 bases between the two ends. The CDR3 spells CASSPPVGGSGADTQYF. The CDR3 bases are TGTGCCAGCTCACCACCAGTAGGAGGGAGCGGTGCAGATACGCAGTATTTT.

The chain has TRBV7-9 and TRBJ2-1, with TRBD2 identical over 8 bases. V lost 8 bases, J lost 5 bases, and 14 bases stayed unmatched. This CDR3 has 16 amino acids. Looked up from germline, CDR1 is SEHNR and CDR2 is FQNEAQ (reference sequence). Here the CDR3 DNA reads TGTGCCAGCGCCCTAAGTGCGGGAGGACCCAACAATGAGCAGTTCTTC. As protein: CASALSAGGPNNEQFF.

The V and J genes are TRBV2 and TRBJ2-1, with 9 bases fitting TRBD2. The CDR3 extends over 12 amino acids. J gave up 8 bases and V 6 bases, and 2 bases lay outside the gene matches. The germline CDR1 and CDR2 sequences are SNHLY and FYNNEI. The CDR3 region has the DNA TGTGCCAGCAGGCGGGAGGGGGATGAGCAGTTCTTC. Translating it yields CASRREGDEQFF.

This chain connects TRBV13 to TRBJ2-2, with 12 bases lining up with TRBD2. V was clipped by 0 bases and J by 4 bases; unmatched bases: 6. Germline V gene data show CDR1 as PRHDT and CDR2 as FYEKMQ (reference sequence). The CDR3 spans 18 residues. DNA for the CDR3: TGTGCCAGCAGCTTAGGTTCGACTAGCGGGAGTGGCACCGGGGAGCTGTTTTTT. The encoded protein is CASSLGSTSGSGTGELFF. Filled out from reference TRBV13 and TRBJ2-2, the complete variable domain reads AAGVIQSPRHLIKEKRETATLKCYPIPRHDTVYWYQQGPGQDPQFLISFYEKMQSDKGSIPDRFSAQQFSDYHSELNMSSLELGDSALYFCASSLGSTSGSGTGELFFGEGSRLTVL.

This clone was detected once. The chain recombines TRBV4-3 with TRBJ2-7, with 9 bases that match TRBD1. Germline V gene sequence: CDR1 LGHNA, CDR2 YSLEER. Unmatched junction bases numbered 9, after V lost 3 bases and J lost 6 bases. This CDR3 has 15 residues. For the CDR3, the DNA is TGCGCCAGCAGCCACACCACCGGGACAGGGATCGAGCAGTACTTC. Translation gives CASSHTTGTGIEQYF.